The T cell receptor (beta chain) under discussion was sequenced for a study of T cell repertoires in ileal Crohn's disease. Surgical specimens yielded lamina propria lymphocytes, which were density-gradient separated and then sorted. Profiling relied on immunoSEQ multiplex PCR, and the TCRdb table lists in-frame clones only, not all of them. The table has 3,000 to 3,500 clones, 78% seen once. The CDR3 consists of 12 residues. Germline values: CDR1 GTSNPN, CDR2 SVGIG (reference sequence). J was trimmed by 1 base and V by 5 bases; bases with no gene match: 1. The source of this sequence is an adult with Crohn's disease. The sequencing input was CD4+ T cells sorted from the ileum. The chain carries TRBV30 and TRBJ2-7; TRBD1 agrees at 8 bases. DNA of the CDR3: TGTGCCTGGGGGACAGGATCCTACGAGCAGTACTTC. This sequence encodes CAWGTGSYEQYF.